These T cell receptor beta chains were read from a single sample in a study of cytomegalovirus exposure and HLA in healthy donors. TCRdb keeps only in-frame clones here, not all; method: immunoSEQ multiplex PCR. Altogether approximately 140,000 clones are present, approximately 57% being singletons, with the ten largest covering roughly 1.8%. The sequenced sample consisted of PBMCs. The receptors shown here come from a male donor in good health and CMV-seronegative. Each CDR3 is given with its conserved first and last residue. A D gene is named only where the DNA matches it firmly. A clone size is listed for some rows: how often the clone was seen (once, few, many), or a class if it is expanded.

V: TRBV5-4; size: -; J: TRBJ1-1; D: -; CDR3: CASSLKEGFTEAFF; DNA: TGTGCCAGCAGCTTGAAGGAGGGTTTCACTGAAGCTTTCTTT
V: TRBV10-3; size: -; J: TRBJ1-5; D: -; CDR3: CAISESGREGNQPQHF; DNA: TGTGCCATCAGTGAGTCGGGCAGGGAGGGGAATCAGCCCCAGCATTTT
V: TRBV6-1; size: few; J: TRBJ2-3; D: TRBD2; CDR3: CASSWEGGPTDTQYF; DNA: TGTGCCAGCTCTTGGGAGGGAGGGCCCACAGATACGCAGTATTTT
V: TRBV28; size: few; J: TRBJ2-1; D: -; CDR3: CASSFGRYNEQFF; DNA: TGTGCCAGCAGTTTTGGGAGATACAATGAGCAGTTCTTC
V: TRBV21-1; size: -; J: TRBJ2-1; D: -; CDR3: CATSRQGSSYNEQFF; DNA: TGTGCCACCTCACGACAGGGGAGCTCCTACAATGAGCAGTTCTTC
V: TRBV29-1; size: -; J: TRBJ2-5; D: -; CDR3: CSVVSSGETQYF; DNA: TGCAGCGTTGTTTCCAGCGGAGAGACCCAGTACTTC
V: TRBV5-4; size: few; J: TRBJ1-2; D: TRBD1; CDR3: CASSSSGTGGRGYTF; DNA: TGTGCCAGCAGCTCCTCCGGGACAGGGGGCCGAGGCTACACCTTC
V: TRBV7-3; size: -; J: TRBJ2-2; D: TRBD2; CDR3: CASSLSGGPNTGELFF; DNA: TGTGCCAGCAGCTTAAGCGGGGGACCGAACACCGGGGAGCTGTTTTTT
V: TRBV5-1; size: -; J: TRBJ2-3; D: TRBD2; CDR3: CASSPGLESDTQYF; DNA: TGCGCCAGCAGCCCTGGACTAGAATCAGATACGCAGTATTTT
V: TRBV18; size: -; J: TRBJ1-1; D: TRBD1; CDR3: CASSLGGGNTEAFF; DNA: TGTGCCAGCTCACTAGGGGGCGGGAACACTGAAGCTTTCTTT
V: TRBV7-3; size: -; J: TRBJ2-7; D: -; CDR3: CASSLISRGEQYF; DNA: TGTGCCAGCAGCTTAATAAGCAGGGGCGAGCAGTACTTC
V: TRBV28; size: -; J: TRBJ2-7; D: -; CDR3: CASSRGSYEQYF; DNA: TGTGCCAGCAGTCGGGGGTCCTACGAGCAGTACTTC